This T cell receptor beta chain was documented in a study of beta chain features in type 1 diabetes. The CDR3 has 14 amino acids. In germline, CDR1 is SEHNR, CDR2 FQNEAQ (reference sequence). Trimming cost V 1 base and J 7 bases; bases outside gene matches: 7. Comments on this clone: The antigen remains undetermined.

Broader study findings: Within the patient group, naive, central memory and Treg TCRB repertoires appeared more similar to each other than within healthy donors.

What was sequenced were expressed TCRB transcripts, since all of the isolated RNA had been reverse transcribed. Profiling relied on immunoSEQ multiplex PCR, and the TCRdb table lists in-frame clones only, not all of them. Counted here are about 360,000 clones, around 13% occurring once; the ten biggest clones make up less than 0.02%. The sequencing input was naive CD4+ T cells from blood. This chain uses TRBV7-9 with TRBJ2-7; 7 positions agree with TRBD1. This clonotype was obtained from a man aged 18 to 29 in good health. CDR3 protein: CASSLGTGREEQYF. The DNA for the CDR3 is TGTGCCAGCAGCTTAGGGACAGGACGAGAGGAGCAGTACTTC. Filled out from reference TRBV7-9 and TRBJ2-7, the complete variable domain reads DTGVSQNPRHKITKRGQNVTFRCDPISEHNRLYWYRQTLGQGPEFLTYFQNEAQLEKSRLLSDRFSAERPKGSFSTLEIQRTEQGDSAMYLCASSLGTGREEQYFGPGTRLTVT.